The clone carrying this TCR beta chain was recorded once. Its target is not known. This CDR3 is 13 amino acids long. Germline V gene lookup returns CDR1 SQVTM and CDR2 ANQGSEA. The TCR beta cDNA libraries contained unique molecular identifiers. TCRdb called the PCR reads again in MiXCR, with one record for every CDR3 protein. The repertoire holds hundreds of thousands of distinct CDR3 sequences, around 40% seen once, with roughly 12% in the top ten. The data stem from a study of post-analysis software for immune sequencing data. Study at large: The disease courses spanned relapsing-remitting, secondary progressive and progressive-relapsing forms of multiple sclerosis.

Study outcomes and limitations: A few TRBV segments occurring more often in patients than controls included TRBV5-6, TRBV5-1 and TRBV20-1.

This sequence joins TRBV29-1 and TRBJ2-5; 7 bases align to TRBD1. With the DNA end fitting TRBJ2-7 better, the J assignment may be wrong. Material: blood. This sequence was found in a girl between 10 and 17 years old with multiple sclerosis. As DNA, the CDR3 is TGCAGCGTTGAACTGGACAGGCGGTACGAGCAGTACTTC. Its translation: CSVELDRRYEQYF.